Detailed here is one T cell receptor beta chain. The target antigen is unknown. The CDR3 runs 17 residues. The germline V gene encodes CDR1 KGHSH and CDR2 LQKENI. Trimming at V came to 3 bases and at J to 2 bases, leaving 6 bases not matched to a gene. TCRdb's copy holds only in-frame clones and misses some; the assay was immunoSEQ multiplex PCR. The table shows fewer than 30,000 clones, with about nine tenths occurring only once. The sample comes from a study of T cells in narcolepsy. Study at large: Patients with NT1 or NT2 and healthy control donors were enrolled.

Findings of the study overall: Reportedly, autoreactive clonotypes were serially detected in patients' blood but not controls'. Autoreactive HCRT-specific and TRIB2-specific clonotypes were marked in same-patient CSF-versus-blood CD4+ comparisons.

The sequence was obtained from a human donor with narcolepsy. The rearrangement uses TRBV18 and TRBJ2-2; 10 nucleotides line up with TRBD2. Sequencing was done on a sample of CD45RA- memory CD4+ T cells from PBMCs. The CDR3 DNA sequence: TGTGCCAGCTCACCCCCCGGACTAGCGGCTAACACCGGGGAGCTGTTTTTT. Translating it yields CASSPPGLAANTGELFF.